These 24 T cell receptor beta chains were sequenced from one sample in a study of OX40 agonist ivuxolimab in advanced cancers. Measured with immunoSEQ multiplex PCR; TCRdb has only the in-frame clones, and not every one. The table shows around 140,000 clones, with about 92% occurring only once. Sample: CD4+ or CD8+ T cells sorted from blood, taken in a trial of the OX40 agonist ivuxolimab. The receptors come from an adult with an advanced solid tumor such as melanoma, head and neck, liver or kidney cancer.

The V gene is TRBV4-1, the J gene TRBJ2-5, with 11 bases identical to TRBD1. The CDR3 extends over 18 amino acids. The J segment lost 1 base and the V segment lost 3 bases, leaving 10 bases of the junction unmatched. CDR1 MGHRA and CDR2 YSYEKL come from the germline V gene. In nucleotides, the CDR3 is TGCGCCAGCAGCCAGGACAGGGGGCCCACCGGGGGCCAAGAGACCCAGTACTTC. Its protein is CASSQDRGPTGGQETQYF.

The rearrangement uses TRBV7-2 and TRBJ2-7; D is undetermined. V shed 3 bases and J shed 3 bases, with 9 bases lying between them. This CDR3 contains 13 residues. The V gene's germline CDR1 is SGHTA and CDR2 FQGNSA. The CDR3 bases are TGTGCCAGCAGCTTCACACCTTACTACGAGCAGTACTTC. It is translated as CASSFTPYYEQYF.

V usage is TRBV28 and J usage is TRBJ2-5, with D unresolved. The CDR3 spans 13 residues. Trimming took 6 bases from V and 6 from J, leaving 14 bases between them. Germline V lookup: CDR1 MDHEN, CDR2 SYDVKM. The CDR3 nucleotides read TGTGCCAGCAGCCGACGGAACAGACAGACCCAGTACTTC. Its protein is CASSRRNRQTQYF.

The chain combines TRBV19 with TRBJ1-1; possibly TRBD1 for D (6 bases). This CDR3 is 13 amino acids long. V dropped 7 bases and J dropped 4 bases, with 13 bases sitting between them. Per germline, CDR1 LNHDA and CDR2 SQIVND (reference sequence). CDR3 sequence: CASTGARGTEAFF. DNA for the CDR3: TGTGCCAGTACGGGGGCCCGGGGCACTGAAGCTTTCTTT.

J is TRBJ1-6 and V is TRBV6-5; D unresolved. V was cut by 4 bases and J by 9 bases, with 10 bases left in between. Germline V gene sequence: CDR1 MNHEY, CDR2 SVGAGI. The CDR3 length is 13 residues. CDR3 bases: TGTGCCAGCAGTTCCCCGACGGGTTCACCCCTCCACTTT. It yields the protein CASSSPTGSPLHF.

As concerns this clone: Since no conserved phenylalanine or tryptophan closes the CDR3, a read error is the likely cause. It is unclear where the CDR3 begins or ends on the DNA, so no DNA is shown, and the CDR3 is as TCRdb lists it. The rearrangement uses TRBV20-1 and TRBJ1-2; the tabulated D call, TRBD1, remains unverified against the DNA. The CDR3 comprises 8 residues, both ends counted. CDR1 is DFQATT, CDR2 SNEGSKA, per germline (reference sequence). This chain's CDR3 is CRSDRGPL.

The chain carries TRBV2 and TRBJ2-7, with 8 bases matching TRBD1. V was pared by 4 bases and J by 0 bases, with 14 bases of the junction left unmatched. The CDR3 covers 18 residues. Germline lookup yields CDR1 SNHLY and CDR2 FYNNEI. The CDR3 is CASSVQGAFFTSSYEQYF. CDR3 coding DNA: TGTGCCAGCAGTGTGCAGGGGGCCTTTTTTACGAGCTCCTACGAGCAGTACTTC.

The rearrangement uses TRBV2 and TRBJ2-6; a weak D match, TRBD1 (5 bases). The V gene lost 8 bases and the J gene lost 6 bases, with 11 bases spanning the gap. The CDR3 consists of 13 residues. CDR1 is SNHLY, CDR2 FYNNEI, per germline. The CDR3 reads CASGARTANVLTF. CDR3 coding DNA: TGTGCCAGCGGGGCACGGACGGCCAACGTCCTGACTTTC.

This rearrangement joins TRBV15 to TRBJ1-2; 8 positions match TRBD1. Looked up from germline, CDR1 is LNHNV and CDR2 is YYDKDF (reference sequence). The CDR3 length is 17 residues. V was clipped by 1 base and J by 4 bases; unmatched bases: 11. CDR3 nucleotides: TGTGCCACCAGCAGAGCGGGACAGGCAGGCTGGGGCTATGGCTACACCTTC. It codes for CATSRAGQAGWGYGYTF.

CDR3 loop: CASSLAGTGGDGYTF. In DNA, the CDR3 is TGTGCCAGCAGCCTGGCCGGGACGGGAGGAGATGGCTACACCTTC. The chain recombines TRBV5-5 with TRBJ1-2; possibly TRBD1 for D (5 bases). Germline values: CDR1 SGHKS, CDR2 YYEKEE (reference sequence). The CDR3 is 15 amino acids. The ends were cut back, 4 bases at V and 6 bases at J, with 19 bases in the middle. The full variable domain, with the rest looked up from reference TRBV5-5 and TRBJ1-2, is DAGVTQSPTHLIKTRGQQVTLRCSPISGHKSVSWYQQVLGQGPQFIFQYYEKEERGRGNFPDRFSARQFPNYSSELNVNALLLGDSALYLCASSLAGTGGDGYTFGSGTRLTVV.

This clone appeared once. The chain joins TRBV9 to TRBJ1-2, with 8 positions matching TRBD1. This CDR3 is 15 amino acids long. Unmatched junction bases numbered 4, after V lost 3 bases and J lost 0 bases. Germline V CDR1 and CDR2: SGDLS, YYNGEE. CDR3 nucleotide sequence: TGTGCCAGCAGCGATGGGACAGGTCCTAACTATGGCTACACCTTC. Translating gives CASSDGTGPNYGYTF.

The V gene is TRBV5-6, the J gene TRBJ1-2; D gene uncertain. CDR1 and CDR2 (germline): SGHDT, YYEEEE. The CDR3 covers 14 residues. The V end was cut by 0 bases, the J end by 6 bases, with 12 bases between. The CDR3 loop is CASSLDFPADGYTF. CDR3 bases: TGTGCCAGCAGCTTGGATTTTCCCGCGGATGGCTACACCTTC.

The table lists this clone with a count of one. The gene calls are TRBV4-3 and TRBJ2-7; 10 nucleotides line up with TRBD1. CDR1 is LGHNA, CDR2 YSLEER, per germline. This CDR3 is 17 amino acids long. With 1 base clipped from V and 1 base from J, the junction kept 7 bases outside the gene matches. CDR3 sequence reads: CASSQVGPGQGSYEQYF. The CDR3 nucleotides are TGCGCCAGCAGCCAAGTGGGACCGGGACAGGGGTCCTACGAGCAGTACTTC.

CDR3 sequence reads: CASPFCSPYEQYF. The CDR3 bases are TGTGCCAGCCCCTTCTGTTCCCCCTACGAGCAGTACTTC. The V and J genes are TRBV11-2 and TRBJ2-7; no definite D call. CDR1 and CDR2 (germline): SGHAT, FQNNGV. Trimming left V 8 bases short and J 2 bases short, with 13 bases between. This CDR3 spans 13 amino acids.

J is TRBJ1-4 and V is TRBV5-1; D gene uncertain. Germline CDR1 SGHRS, CDR2 YFSETQ. This CDR3 spans 15 amino acids. V was clipped by 4 bases and J by 3 bases, with 13 bases between them. Written as DNA, the CDR3 is TGCGCCAGCAGCCTAGAGGATGCGGCTAATGAAAAACTGTTTTTT. This gives the protein CASSLEDAANEKLFF. The variable domain in full, with the rest retrieved from reference TRBV5-1 and TRBJ1-4, is KAGVTQTPRYLIKTRGQQVTLSCSPISGHRSVSWYQQTPGQGLQFLFEYFSETQRNKGNFPGRFSGRQFSNSRSEMNVSTLELGDSALYLCASSLEDAANEKLFFGSGTQLSVL.

The CDR3 sequence: CASSLAAGQVDLSYEQYF. The CDR3 DNA reads TGTGCCAGCAGCTTGGCGGCTGGGCAGGTCGACCTCTCCTACGAGCAGTACTTC. The chain links TRBV5-5 to TRBJ2-7; D unresolved. Looked up from germline, CDR1 is SGHKS and CDR2 is YYEKEE (reference sequence). The CDR3 loop spans 18 amino acids. V was pared by 0 bases and J by 0 bases, with 19 bases between. Full variable domain (missing parts from reference TRBV5-5 and TRBJ2-7): DAGVTQSPTHLIKTRGQQVTLRCSPISGHKSVSWYQQVLGQGPQFIFQYYEKEERGRGNFPDRFSARQFPNYSSELNVNALLLGDSALYLCASSLAAGQVDLSYEQYFGPGTRLTVT.

The table lists this clone with a few counts. The chain couples TRBV4-3 to TRBJ2-2, with a weak D call TRBD2 (7 bases). Trimming stripped 4 bases from V and 7 bases from J, with 13 bases between. CDR1 and CDR2 from the germline V gene are LGHNA and YSLEER. The CDR3 extends over 14 amino acids. CDR3 region: CASSPGLGGGELFF. CDR3 DNA sequence: TGCGCCAGCAGCCCTGGACTAGGGGGCGGGGAGCTGTTTTTT.

V and J are TRBV11-2 and TRBJ1-5; no clear D gene. V gave up 0 bases and J gave up 6 bases, with 9 bases separating them. Germline V gene lookup returns CDR1 SGHAT and CDR2 FQNNGV. The CDR3 length is 14 residues. The CDR3 nucleotides are TGTGCCAGCAGCTTAGATGAAGTCAGTCAGCCCCAGCATTTT. Translation gives CASSLDEVSQPQHF.

In its sample, this clone was seen once. CDR3 amino acids: CASSLLPQDSSGNTIYF. CDR3 nucleotides: TGCGCCAGCAGCCTCCTTCCTCAGGATTCCTCTGGAAACACCATATATTTT. V is TRBV5-1 and J is TRBJ1-3; no definite D call. Germline CDR1 reads SGHRS; CDR2 reads YFSETQ. V was clipped by 4 bases and J by 0 bases, with 17 bases between them. This CDR3 region has 17 residues.

The genes are TRBV27 and TRBJ1-1, with D unclear. Germline V lookup: CDR1 MNHEY, CDR2 SMNVEV (reference sequence). CDR3 length: 13 amino acids. Trimming cost V 5 bases and J 4 bases, with 11 bases left between them. CDR3 nucleotide sequence: TGTGCCAGCAGTGAATTACTGGGCACTGAAGCTTTCTTT. Residues: CASSELLGTEAFF.

The chain has TRBV7-2 and TRBJ2-7; the match to TRBD2 covers 10 bases. The J segment lost 3 bases and the V segment lost 7 bases, leaving 6 bases of the junction unmatched. In germline, CDR1 is SGHTA, CDR2 FQGNSA. The CDR3 is made up of 14 amino acids. CDR3 sequence (DNA): TGTGCCAGCACCCGGACTAGCGGCCTCTACGAGCAGTACTTC. This encodes CASTRTSGLYEQYF.

CDR3 protein: CASSLGSSRTGELFF. Written as DNA, the CDR3 is TGTGCCAGCAGCTTAGGAAGTTCGCGGACCGGGGAGCTGTTTTTT. This chain uses TRBV7-8 with TRBJ2-2; D ambiguous. Trimming cost V 1 base and J 5 bases, with 11 bases left between them. This CDR3 is 15 amino acids long. The germline gives CDR1 SGHVS, CDR2 FQNEAQ.

The chain uses TRBV7-9 and TRBJ2-5, with TRBD2 matching 7 bases. The CDR3 loop spans 14 amino acids. Germline V CDR1 and CDR2: SEHNR, FQNEAQ (reference sequence). The V and J ends lost 5 bases and 11 bases, in that order; junction bases with no gene match: 14. The CDR3 region is CASSQENTVREQYF. DNA for the CDR3: TGTGCCAGCAGCCAAGAAAACACAGTGCGGGAGCAGTACTTC.

The chain uses TRBV7-6 and TRBJ1-1, with a possible D match to TRBD1 (5 bases). V was cut by 4 bases and J by 0 bases, with 6 bases left in between. Germline CDR1 and CDR2: SGHVS and FNYEAQ. The CDR3 loop spans 13 amino acids. Here the CDR3 reads CASSWGMNTEAFF. For the CDR3, the DNA is TGTGCCAGCAGCTGGGGGATGAACACTGAAGCTTTCTTT.